This T cell receptor (beta chain) was found in a study of cytotoxic CD8 clonotypes in ibrutinib-treated CLL. Study details: The study included 11 relapsed/refractory and roughly 15 treatment-naive patients; 17 had IGHV unmutated disease. Study-level results: Patients showed higher baseline clonality than age-matched healthy donors, and it tracked circulating CD8+ T-cell counts.

With respect to this clone: Its antigen remains unknown.

Trimming took off 7 bases at V and 7 bases at J, with 10 bases between the two ends. This CDR3 spans 11 amino acids. The V gene's germline CDR1 is MDHEN and CDR2 SYDVKM. Produced via immunoSEQ multiplex PCR; TCRdb's table is partial and in-frame only. The table has about 17,000 clones, 81% seen once. The V and J genes are TRBV28 and TRBJ1-1; the D gene is possibly TRBD1 (6 bases). The source is a human donor with chronic lymphocytic leukemia. Sample: PBMCs, taken before ibrutinib treatment. In DNA form, the CDR3 reads TGTGCCAGCATTCAACAGGGTGAAGCTTTCTTT. Translated: CASIQQGEAFF.